The entry below describes one T cell receptor beta chain. This clone's antigen is unknown. Within one base of it there is no much larger clone, and no base qualities were kept. The sample originates from a study of response to subunit inactivated influenza vaccine (dated by TCRdb to the late 2010s). A note on the overall study: To follow how T cells responded to a trivalent subunit inactivated influenza vaccine, the researchers relied on deep quantitative profiling of the T cell receptor repertoire. What the authors observed across the whole study: It was suggested by the authors that each seasonal influenza vaccination may recruit only a limited number of new T cells.

The library was made by RT-PCR. Sequencer: Illumina HiSeq 2500. Clones were called with MiXCR by TCRdb after fastp trimmed the public reads at Q25, and only in-frame beta chains were retained. CDR3 protein sequences are deduplicated, and each keeps its most common genes and DNA. Counted in this sample were approximately 570,000 distinct CDR3 sequences; 7.6% of them appeared once. The ten most abundant clones make up 10% to 15% of the sample. CDR1 and CDR2 are drawn from the germline V gene (reference sequence): SEHNR, FQNEAQ. A distance of 17 bases separates the germline ends of V and J, which lose 4 bases and 5 bases respectively. Inclusive of the bounding cysteine and phenylalanine, the CDR3 is 15 residues long. Only the CDR3 part of the read is kept: 45 bases, read in frame from the first base.

The source was PBMCs from blood, collected around 25 months after vaccination. This receptor was obtained from a man aged 50 to 69 who received an inactivated influenza vaccine. Donor details come from another sample of the same person, matched by shared clones. The V gene is TRBV7-9 and the J gene is TRBJ2-5; the D match is possibly TRBD1 or TRBD2, with 5 bases aligned in each. The CDR3 sequence is CASSWIIGTAETQYF. The DNA sequence is given as TGTGCCAGCAGCTGGATCATTGGGACCGCGGAGACCCAGTACTTC. Joined to the reference TRBV7-9 and TRBJ2-5 proteins, this CDR3 gives the full variable domain: DTGVSQNPRHKITKRGQNVTFRCDPISEHNRLYWYRQTLGQGPEFLTYFQNEAQLEKSRLLSDRFSAERPKGSFSTLEIQRTEQGDSAMYLCASSWIIGTAETQYFGPGTRLLVL.